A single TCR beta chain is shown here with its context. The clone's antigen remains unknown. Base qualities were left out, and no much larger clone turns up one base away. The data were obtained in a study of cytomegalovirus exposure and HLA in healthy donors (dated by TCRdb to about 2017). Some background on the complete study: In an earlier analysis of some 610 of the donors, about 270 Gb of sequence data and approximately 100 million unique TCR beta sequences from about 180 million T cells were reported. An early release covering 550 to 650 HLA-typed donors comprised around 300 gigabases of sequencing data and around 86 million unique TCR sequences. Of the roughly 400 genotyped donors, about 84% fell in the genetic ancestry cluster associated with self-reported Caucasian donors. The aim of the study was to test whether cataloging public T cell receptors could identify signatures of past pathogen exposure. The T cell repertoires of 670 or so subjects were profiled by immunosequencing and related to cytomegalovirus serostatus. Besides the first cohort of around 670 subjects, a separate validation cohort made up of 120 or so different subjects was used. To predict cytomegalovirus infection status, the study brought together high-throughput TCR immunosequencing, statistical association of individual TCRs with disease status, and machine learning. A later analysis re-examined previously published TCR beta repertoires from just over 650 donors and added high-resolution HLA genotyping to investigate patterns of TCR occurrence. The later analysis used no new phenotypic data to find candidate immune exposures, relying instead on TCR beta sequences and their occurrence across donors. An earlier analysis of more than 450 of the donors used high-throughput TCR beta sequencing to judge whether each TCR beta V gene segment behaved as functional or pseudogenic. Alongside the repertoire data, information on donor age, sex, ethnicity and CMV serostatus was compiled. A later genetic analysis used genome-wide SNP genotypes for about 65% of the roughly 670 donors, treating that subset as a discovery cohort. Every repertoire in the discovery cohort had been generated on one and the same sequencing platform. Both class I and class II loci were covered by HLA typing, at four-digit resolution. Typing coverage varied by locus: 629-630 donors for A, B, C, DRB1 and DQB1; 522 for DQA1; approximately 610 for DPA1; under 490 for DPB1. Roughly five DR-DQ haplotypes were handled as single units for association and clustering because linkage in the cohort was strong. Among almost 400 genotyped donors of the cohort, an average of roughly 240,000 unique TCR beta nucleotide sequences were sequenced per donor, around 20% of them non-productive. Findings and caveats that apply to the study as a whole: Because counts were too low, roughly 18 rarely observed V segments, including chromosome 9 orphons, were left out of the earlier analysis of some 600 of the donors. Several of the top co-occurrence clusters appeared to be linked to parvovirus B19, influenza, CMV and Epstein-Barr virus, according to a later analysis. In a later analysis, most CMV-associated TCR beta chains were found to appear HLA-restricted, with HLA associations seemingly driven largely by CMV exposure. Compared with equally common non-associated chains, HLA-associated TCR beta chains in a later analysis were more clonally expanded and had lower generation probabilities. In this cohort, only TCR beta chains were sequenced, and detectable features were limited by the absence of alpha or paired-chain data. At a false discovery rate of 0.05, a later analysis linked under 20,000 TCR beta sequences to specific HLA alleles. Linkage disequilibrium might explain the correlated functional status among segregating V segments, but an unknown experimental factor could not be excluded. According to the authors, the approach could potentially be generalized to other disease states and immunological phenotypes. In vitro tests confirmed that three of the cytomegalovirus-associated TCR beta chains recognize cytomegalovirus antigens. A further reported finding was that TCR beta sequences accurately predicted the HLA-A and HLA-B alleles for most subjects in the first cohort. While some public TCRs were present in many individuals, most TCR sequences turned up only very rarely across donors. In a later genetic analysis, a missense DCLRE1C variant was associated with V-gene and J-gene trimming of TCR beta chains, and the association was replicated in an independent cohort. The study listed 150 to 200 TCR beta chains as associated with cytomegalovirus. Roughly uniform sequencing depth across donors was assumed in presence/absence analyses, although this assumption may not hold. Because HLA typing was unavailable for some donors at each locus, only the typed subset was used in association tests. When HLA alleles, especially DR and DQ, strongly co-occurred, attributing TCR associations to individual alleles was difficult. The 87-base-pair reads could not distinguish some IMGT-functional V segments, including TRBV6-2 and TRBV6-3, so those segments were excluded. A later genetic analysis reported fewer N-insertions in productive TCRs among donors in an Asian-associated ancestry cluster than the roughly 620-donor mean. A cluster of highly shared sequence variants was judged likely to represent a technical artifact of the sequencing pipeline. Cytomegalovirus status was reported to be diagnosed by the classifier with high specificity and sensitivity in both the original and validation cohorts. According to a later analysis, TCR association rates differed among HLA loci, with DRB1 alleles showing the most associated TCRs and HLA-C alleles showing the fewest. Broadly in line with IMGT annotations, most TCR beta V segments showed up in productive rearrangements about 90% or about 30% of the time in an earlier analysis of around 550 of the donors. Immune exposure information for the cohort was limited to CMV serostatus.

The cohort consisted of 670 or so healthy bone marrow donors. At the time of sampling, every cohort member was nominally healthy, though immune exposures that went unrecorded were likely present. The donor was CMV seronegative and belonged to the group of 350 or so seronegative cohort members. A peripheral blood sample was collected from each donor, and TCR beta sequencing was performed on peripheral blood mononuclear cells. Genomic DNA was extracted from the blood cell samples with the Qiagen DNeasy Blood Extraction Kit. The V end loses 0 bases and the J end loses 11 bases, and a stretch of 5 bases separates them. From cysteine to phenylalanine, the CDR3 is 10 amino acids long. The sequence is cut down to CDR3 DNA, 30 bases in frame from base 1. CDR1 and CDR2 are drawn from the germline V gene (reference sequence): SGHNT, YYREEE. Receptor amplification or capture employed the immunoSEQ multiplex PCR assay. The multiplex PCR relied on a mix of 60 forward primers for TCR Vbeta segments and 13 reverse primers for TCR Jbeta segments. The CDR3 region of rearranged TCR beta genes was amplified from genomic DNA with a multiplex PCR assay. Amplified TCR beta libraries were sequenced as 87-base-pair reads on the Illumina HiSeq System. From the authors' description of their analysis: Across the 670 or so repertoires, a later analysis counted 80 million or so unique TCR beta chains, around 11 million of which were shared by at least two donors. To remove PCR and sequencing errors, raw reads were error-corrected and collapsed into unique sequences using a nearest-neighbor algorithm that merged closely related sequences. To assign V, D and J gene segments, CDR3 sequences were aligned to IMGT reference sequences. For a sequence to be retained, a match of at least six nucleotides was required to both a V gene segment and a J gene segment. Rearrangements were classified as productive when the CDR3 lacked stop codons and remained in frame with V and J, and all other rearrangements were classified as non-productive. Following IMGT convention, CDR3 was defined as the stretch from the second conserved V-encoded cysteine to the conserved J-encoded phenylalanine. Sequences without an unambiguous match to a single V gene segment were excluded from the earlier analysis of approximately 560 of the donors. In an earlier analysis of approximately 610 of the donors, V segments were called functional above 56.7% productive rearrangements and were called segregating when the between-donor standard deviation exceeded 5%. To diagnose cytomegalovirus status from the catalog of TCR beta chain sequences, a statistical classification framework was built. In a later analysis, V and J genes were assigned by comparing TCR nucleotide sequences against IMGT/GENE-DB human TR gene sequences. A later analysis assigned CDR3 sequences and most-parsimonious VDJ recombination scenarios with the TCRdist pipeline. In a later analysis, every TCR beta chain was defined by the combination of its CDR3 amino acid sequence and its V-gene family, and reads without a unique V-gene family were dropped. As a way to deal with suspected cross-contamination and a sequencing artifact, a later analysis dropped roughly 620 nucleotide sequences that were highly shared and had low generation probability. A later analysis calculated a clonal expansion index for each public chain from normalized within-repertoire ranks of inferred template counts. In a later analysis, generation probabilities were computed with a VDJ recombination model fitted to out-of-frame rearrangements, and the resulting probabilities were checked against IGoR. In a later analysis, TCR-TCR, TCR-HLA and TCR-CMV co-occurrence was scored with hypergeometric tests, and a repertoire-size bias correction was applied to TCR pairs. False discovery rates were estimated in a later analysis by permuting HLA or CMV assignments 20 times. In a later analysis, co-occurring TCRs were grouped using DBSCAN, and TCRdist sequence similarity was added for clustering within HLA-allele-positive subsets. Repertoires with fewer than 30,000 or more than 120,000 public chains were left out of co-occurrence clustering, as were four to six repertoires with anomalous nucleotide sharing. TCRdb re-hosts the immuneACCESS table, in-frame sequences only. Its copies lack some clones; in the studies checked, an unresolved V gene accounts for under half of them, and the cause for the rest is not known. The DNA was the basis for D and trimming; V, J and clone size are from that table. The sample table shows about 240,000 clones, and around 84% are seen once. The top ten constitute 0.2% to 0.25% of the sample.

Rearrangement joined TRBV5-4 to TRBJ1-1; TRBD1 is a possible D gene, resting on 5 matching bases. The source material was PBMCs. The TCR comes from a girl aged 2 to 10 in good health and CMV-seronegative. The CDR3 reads CASSLDRAFF. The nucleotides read TGTGCCAGCAGCTTGGACAGGGCTTTCTTT. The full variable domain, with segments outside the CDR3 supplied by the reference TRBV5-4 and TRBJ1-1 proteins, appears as ETGVTQSPTHLIKTRGQQVTLRCSSQSGHNTVSWYQQALGQGPQFIFQYYREEENGRGNFPPRFSGLQFPNYSSELNVNALELDDSALYLCASSLDRAFFGQGTRLTVV.